This is a list of T cell receptor beta chains from one sample in a study of Graves' ophthalmopathy and Graves' hyperthyroidism. TCRdb itself ran the multiplex PCR reads through MiXCR, one entry per CDR3 protein. The repertoire holds around 600,000 distinct CDR3 sequences, about 38% seen once, with more than 2.5% in the top ten. Material: peripheral blood. The source is an adult man with Graves' ophthalmopathy. Both conserved end residues are trimmed from each CDR3. Not every row has a clone size; where given, it reads once, few, many or a size class.

TRBV20-1	many	TRBJ2-7	SALTRGEQY
TRBV20-1	.	TRBJ2-5	SGLEGTGPQETQY
TRBV9	many	TRBJ1-1	ASSVGGREGTEAF
TRBV7-2	many	TRBJ2-5	ASSPKLAGGLKTQY
TRBV25-1	.	TRBJ1-1	ASLGGGRTEAF
TRBV6-6	.	TRBJ1-3	ASSYSGARNTIY
TRBV27	.	TRBJ2-7	ASSSVGDRDYEQY
TRBV10-2	.	TRBJ2-3	ASNEDEGVRDTQY
TRBV24-1	many	TRBJ2-6	ATSRPETRAPGGANVLT
TRBV10-3	once	TRBJ1-5	ATGEGKPQH
TRBV7-6	.	TRBJ1-2	ASSFSRENGYT
TRBV24-1	many	TRBJ2-5	ATSGGAGAGETQY
TRBV5-8	many	TRBJ2-7	ASRPGVAYYEQY
TRBV2	many	TRBJ1-1	ASSDKENTEAF
TRBV7-8	.	TRBJ2-7	ASSRGTGQPYEQY
TRBV24-1	.	TRBJ1-5	ATSSTGGGSNQPQH
TRBV9	.	TRBJ2-7	ASSSLRRLGIYEQY
TRBV5-1	once	TRBJ2-7	ASSFDGADTQY
TRBV20-1	.	TRBJ2-7	SARDGVTGEQY
TRBV5-6	.	TRBJ2-3	ASSLLRVMADTQY
TRBV11-1	few	TRBJ1-6	ASSYRRQGGSPLH
TRBV19	many	TRBJ1-5	ASSIMGLNSNQPQH
TRBV6-5	few	TRBJ1-2	ASSWGTADGYT
TRBV24-1	once	TRBJ2-5	ATSDPTKRTVQETQY
TRBV30	.	TRBJ1-4	AWSWGNEKLF
TRBV10-3	.	TRBJ1-2	AISGPGQNSGNT
TRBV25-1	.	TRBJ1-2	ASLADTGGYGYT
TRBV25-1	.	TRBJ1-4	ASRDRVDEKLF
TRBV10-3	many	TRBJ2-7	AIKDVLGEQY
TRBV7-9	many	TRBJ2-6	ASIRDSGANVLT
TRBV3-1	.	TRBJ2-5	ASSRGHQETQY
TRBV4-1	many	TRBJ1-6	ASSQAPGANSPLH
TRBV25-1	many	TRBJ1-2	ASKQGQGLGGYT
TRBV5-6	.	TRBJ2-7	ASSFNRGEQY
TRBV9	many	TRBJ1-2	ASSGGTGLVANYGYT
TRBV12-3/TRBV12-4	.	TRBJ1-2	ASSQDLGGYGYT
TRBV10-3	.	TRBJ1-1	AISAAGQGTEAF
TRBV10-3	.	TRBJ2-3	AISPGLTDTQY
TRBV29-1	.	TRBJ2-5	SLMGAFQETQY
TRBV19	many	TRBJ2-7	ASSTQPAFYEQY
TRBV29-1	.	TRBJ1-3	SVLAGAGNTIY
TRBV19	many	TRBJ2-7	ASSTGTGNSYEQY